The 31 T cell receptor beta chains in this list originate from one sample, sequenced in a study of OX40 agonist ivuxolimab in advanced cancers. Some clones are missing from TCRdb's copy, which holds only in-frame ones; the method was immunoSEQ multiplex PCR. The sample has about 28,000 clones, over 75% seen once; the top ten hold almost 50%. The source material was CD4+ or CD8+ T cells sorted from blood, sampled in a trial of the OX40 agonist ivuxolimab. These TCRs come from an adult with an advanced solid tumor such as melanoma, head and neck, liver or kidney cancer.

The rearrangement joins TRBV13 to TRBJ2-7, with 9 bases that match TRBD1. There are 14 residues in the CDR3. V lost 7 bases to trimming and J lost 3 bases; unmatched junction nucleotides: 7. CDR1 is PRHDT, CDR2 FYEKMQ, per germline (reference sequence). The CDR3 coding sequence is TGTGCCAGCACCCTTGGGGACAGGGTCTACGAGCAGTACTTC. As protein: CASTLGDRVYEQYF.

V usage is TRBV5-1 and J usage is TRBJ2-1, with 8 bases aligning to TRBD1. Per the germline V gene, CDR1 is SGHRS and CDR2 is YFSETQ. J gave up 1 base and V 4 bases, and 13 bases lay outside the gene matches. The CDR3 is made up of 18 amino acids. The CDR3 region has the DNA TGCGCCAGCAGCATGACCCCTGGACAGGGCGGGTCCTACAATGAGCAGTTCTTC. This gives the protein CASSMTPGQGGSYNEQFF.

V is TRBV10-3 and J is TRBJ1-2, with TRBD1 matching 7 bases. The CDR3 has 16 amino acids. V lost 1 base and J lost 5; bases outside the gene matches: 10. Germline CDR1 is ENHRY and CDR2 is SYGVKD. CDR3 nucleotides: TGTGCCATCAGTGAGTACGAGACAGGGAGTGGATATGGCTACACCTTC. Residues: CAISEYETGSGYGYTF.

The genes are TRBV21-1 and TRBJ2-7; the table's D call, TRBD2, has no DNA check behind it. TRBV21-1 is shown as a pseudogene. CDR3 length equals 16 residues. The DNA for the CDR3 is TGTGCCAGCAGCAAAGAGGCGGGGGAGGAAAGGTACGAGCAGTACTTC. Amino acid sequence: CASSKEAGEERYEQYF.

The chain has TRBV9 and TRBJ1-2; D remains ambiguous. This CDR3 comprises 14 residues. Trimming left V 4 bases short and J 5 bases short, with 15 bases between. Germline values: CDR1 SGDLS, CDR2 YYNGEE. CDR3 region: CASSLGAVPYGYTF. The CDR3 DNA reads as TGTGCCAGCAGCCTAGGAGCTGTGCCTTATGGCTACACCTTC.

The chain uses TRBV30 and TRBJ2-1; the match to TRBD1 covers 8 bases. Trimming cost V 0 bases and J 8 bases; bases outside gene matches: 3. CDR3 size: 13 residues. CDR1 and CDR2 from the germline V gene are GTSNPN and SVGIG (reference sequence). The CDR3 loop is CAWSVLRGHEQFF. DNA for the CDR3: TGTGCCTGGAGTGTACTCAGGGGGCATGAGCAGTTCTTC.

This chain joins TRBV30 and TRBJ1-1, with TRBD1 matching over 7 bases. The V gene's germline CDR1 is GTSNPN and CDR2 SVGIG (reference sequence). The CDR3 is made up of 14 amino acids. V lost 2 bases to trimming and J lost 7 bases; unmatched junction nucleotides: 10. The DNA of the CDR3 is TGTGCCTGGAGTACAGGCAGGGGGGGTAATGAAGCTTTCTTT. Residues: CAWSTGRGGNEAFF.

The CDR3 region has the DNA TGTGCCACCAGCAGAGCCAGCTTCTCCCAAGAGACCCAGTACTTC. It codes for CATSRASFSQETQYF. J is TRBJ2-5 and V is TRBV15; D is unclear. The CDR3 is 15 amino acids. V was trimmed by 1 base and J by 1 base, leaving 10 bases between them. From germline, CDR1 is LNHNV and CDR2 YYDKDF (reference sequence).

This rearrangement joins TRBV7-8 to TRBJ2-1; the match to TRBD2 covers 7 bases. The germline CDR1 and CDR2 sequences are SGHVS and FQNEAQ. The CDR3 sequence is 19 residues long. V shed 0 bases and J 2 bases; nucleotides not matched to a gene: 13. The DNA for the CDR3 is TGTGCCAGCAGCTTAGCGTTACCAGGACTAGGCCATCCCTACAATGAGCAGTTCTTC. Translated, it gives CASSLALPGLGHPYNEQFF.

The chain combines TRBV14 with TRBJ1-2, with 7 bases fitting TRBD1. Germline V lookup: CDR1 SGHDN, CDR2 FVKESK. CDR3 size: 14 residues. The V gene end was trimmed by 4 bases and the J gene end by 2 bases; junction bases not matched to a gene: 4. DNA of the CDR3: TGTGCCAGCAGCCTCCGACAGGGCAACTATGGCTACACCTTC. Translation: CASSLRQGNYGYTF. Full variable domain (outside the CDR3, taken from reference TRBV14 and TRBJ1-2): EAGVTQFPSHSVIEKGQTVTLRCDPISGHDNLYWYRRVMGKEIKFLLHFVKESKQDESGMPNNRFLAERTGGTYSTLKVQPAELEDSGVYFCASSLRQGNYGYTFGSGTRLTVV.

The chain links TRBV25-1 to TRBJ2-7; tentatively, D is TRBD1 (6 bases). The CDR3 length is 14 residues. Looked up from germline, CDR1 is MGHDK and CDR2 is SYGVNS. The ends were cut back, 5 bases at V and 4 bases at J, with 15 bases in the middle. The CDR3 here is CASSLQGEEYEQYF. The CDR3 DNA is TGTGCCAGCAGTCTACAGGGAGAAGAATACGAGCAGTACTTC.

This clone showed up just a few times. V gene TRBV27 combines with J gene TRBJ1-2; maybe TRBD1 (5 bases). The CDR3 is 12 residues long. Germline V gene sequence: CDR1 MNHEY, CDR2 SMNVEV (reference sequence). V was shortened by 8 bases and J by 4 bases, with 11 bases between the two germline ends. The CDR3 nucleotides read TGTGCCAGCGGCCCGGGGACCTATGGCTACACCTTC. It specifies CASGPGTYGYTF.

This clone was picked up one time. The chain has TRBV6-6 and TRBJ2-7; D is perhaps TRBD1 or TRBD2 (5 bases each). V shed 11 bases and J shed 4 bases, with 15 bases lying between them. The length of the CDR3 is 12 residues. Germline-derived CDR1 and CDR2 are MNHNY and SVGAGI (reference sequence). This chain's CDR3 is CAGGRDGYEQYF. The CDR3 DNA is TGTGCCGGGGGACGGGACGGATACGAGCAGTACTTC.

The chain carries TRBV4-1 and TRBJ2-5; 7 bases agree with TRBD1. Germline CDR1 and CDR2: MGHRA and YSYEKL. V dropped 1 base and J dropped 4; count of bases not matched to a gene: 9. This CDR3 contains 16 residues. CDR3 sequence reads: CASSQAPGQPRETQYF. CDR3 nucleotides: TGCGCCAGCAGCCAAGCCCCGGGACAGCCGCGAGAGACCCAGTACTTC.

CDR3 residues: CASSQDESGGAAYEQYF. Written as DNA, the CDR3 is TGCGCCAGCAGCCAAGATGAGTCGGGGGGGGCTGCCTACGAGCAGTACTTC. The rearrangement uses TRBV4-1 and TRBJ2-7; 8 bases match TRBD2. The CDR3 totals 17 residues. With 0 bases clipped from V and 2 bases from J, the junction kept 9 bases outside the gene matches. Germline V CDR1 and CDR2: MGHRA, YSYEKL.

The genes are TRBV19 and TRBJ2-7; TRBD1 is a possible D gene (5 bases). V lost 5 bases and J lost 2, with 10 bases in between. The CDR3 is 13 residues long. Germline V CDR1 and CDR2: LNHDA, SQIVND (reference sequence). CDR3 protein: CASSLTATYEQYF. DNA for the CDR3: TGTGCCAGTAGTTTGACAGCCACCTACGAGCAGTACTTC.

This chain connects TRBV9 to TRBJ1-1; 7 bases line up with TRBD1. This CDR3 is 14 amino acids long. Germline CDR1 and CDR2: SGDLS and YYNGEE. V was clipped by 7 bases and J by 2 bases; unmatched bases: 8. CDR3 nucleotide sequence: TGTGCCAGCGCCGGGGGACAGACAAACACTGAAGCTTTCTTT. This translates into CASAGGQTNTEAFF.

The V call is TRBV4-1, the J call TRBJ2-7, with TRBD1 matching 11 bases. CDR1 is MGHRA, CDR2 YSYEKL, per germline. The CDR3 length is 15 residues. Unmatched junction bases numbered 5, after V lost 4 bases and J lost 3 bases. In DNA, the CDR3 is TGCGCCAGCAGCCCCCCCGGGACAGGGGGCTACGAGCAGTACTTC. Protein: CASSPPGTGGYEQYF.

This chain links TRBV27 with TRBJ1-5; TRBD1 aligns across 8 bases. The CDR3 extends over 17 amino acids. Trimming cost V 5 bases and J 0 bases; bases outside gene matches: 9. Germline assignment: CDR1 MNHEY and CDR2 SMNVEV (reference sequence). The CDR3 protein is CASSATTGVYSNQPQHF. In nucleotides, the CDR3 is TGTGCCAGCAGTGCCACGACAGGGGTTTATAGCAATCAGCCCCAGCATTTT.

As concerns this clone: The sample contains more than one DNA sequence encoding this CDR3. V and J are TRBV5-1 and TRBJ1-1, with no clear D. This CDR3 region has 12 residues. The ends were cut back, 5 bases at V and 0 bases at J, with 5 bases in the middle. CDR1 and CDR2 (germline): SGHRS, YFSETQ. The CDR3 region is CASRRMNTEAFF. CDR3 DNA: TGCGCCAGCAGACGGATGAACACTGAAGCTTTCTTT.

V usage is TRBV30 and J usage is TRBJ2-1; the D is unclear. Germline V gene lookup returns CDR1 GTSNPN and CDR2 SVGIG (reference sequence). V was cut by 4 bases and J by 2 bases, with 9 bases left in between. The CDR3 extends over 13 amino acids. CDR3 in amino acids: CAWTVQAYNEQFF. CDR3 sequence (DNA): TGTGCCTGGACGGTTCAGGCCTACAATGAGCAGTTCTTC.

This clone was seen more than once but under ten times. The CDR3 loop is CASMYPGIMKPGELFF. In DNA, the CDR3 is TGTGCCAGCATGTACCCTGGCATAATGAAACCCGGGGAGCTGTTTTTT. This chain uses TRBV28 with TRBJ2-2; D unclear. CDR1 MDHEN and CDR2 SYDVKM come from the germline V gene. CDR3 length equals 16 residues. The V gene lost 7 bases and the J gene lost 6 bases, with 21 bases spanning the gap. The full variable domain, completed using reference TRBV28 and TRBJ2-2, is DVKVTQSSRYLVKRTGEKVFLECVQDMDHENMFWYRQDPGLGLRLIYFSYDVKMKEKGDIPEGYSVSREKKERFSLILESASTNQTSMYLCASMYPGIMKPGELFFGEGSRLTVL.

This rearrangement joins TRBV20-1 to TRBJ1-2; no clear D. From germline, CDR1 is DFQATT and CDR2 SNEGSKA (reference sequence). Trimming stripped 2 bases from V and 8 bases from J, with 9 bases between. The CDR3 is 11 amino acids. CDR3: CSARPGWGYTF. The CDR3 coding sequence is TGCAGTGCTAGACCAGGCTGGGGCTACACCTTC.

The chain uses TRBV13 and TRBJ2-7, with D uncertain. In germline, CDR1 is PRHDT, CDR2 FYEKMQ (reference sequence). This CDR3 has 12 amino acids. The V end was cut by 2 bases, the J end by 2 bases, with 4 bases between. The CDR3 DNA sequence: TGTGCCAGCAGCTTACGGCCCTACGAGCAGTACTTC. Translation: CASSLRPYEQYF.

This chain connects TRBV5-4 to TRBJ1-1; 9 bases are a match to TRBD1. The CDR3 runs 12 residues. Per the germline V gene, CDR1 is SGHNT and CDR2 is YYREEE (reference sequence). The junction had 5 bases not matched to a gene; V was cut back by 4 bases and J by 10 bases. CDR3: CASSRDRVRAFF. The CDR3, as DNA: TGTGCCAGCAGCCGGGACAGGGTCCGAGCTTTCTTT.

As concerns this clone: Other DNA sequences of this sample code for an identical CDR3. This chain links TRBV2 with TRBJ2-5; 7 bases are shared with TRBD1. The CDR3 totals 14 residues. V gave up 1 base and J gave up 2 bases; unmatched junction bases: 1. Germline CDR1 reads SNHLY; CDR2 reads FYNNEI. CDR3 sequence reads: CASSEGQGQETQYF. CDR3 DNA: TGTGCCAGCAGTGAAGGACAGGGACAAGAGACCCAGTACTTC. Combining the CDR3 with reference TRBV2 and TRBJ2-5 gives the whole variable domain EPEVTQTPSHQVTQMGQEVILRCVPISNHLYFYWYRQILGQKVEFLVSFYNNEISEKSEIFDDQFSVERPDGSNFTLKIRSTKLEDSAMYFCASSEGQGQETQYFGPGTRLLVL.

Details on this clone: The junction departs from germline at one end; a sequencing error may be responsible. The chain links TRBV4-2 to TRBJ2-3; TRBD1 might be the D (5 bases). Germline-derived CDR1 and CDR2 are LGHNA and YNFKEQ. The CDR3 totals 13 residues. DNA of the CDR3: TGTGCCAGCAGCGAAGACAGTGGGTGGCCGCAGTATTTT. Translating gives CASSEDSGWPQYF.

This clone has just one count. V and J are TRBV7-9 and TRBJ1-1, with 9 bases lining up with TRBD1. Germline assignment: CDR1 SEHNR and CDR2 FQNEAQ (reference sequence). J lost 5 bases, V lost 4 bases, and 11 bases had no gene match. The CDR3 is made up of 16 amino acids. The chain's CDR3 is CASSSSPGQGSTEAFF. The DNA for the CDR3 is TGTGCCAGCAGCTCCAGTCCGGGACAGGGTTCGACTGAAGCTTTCTTT.

Here the CDR3 reads CASSEGDRGGTDTQYF. CDR3 nucleotide sequence: TGTGCCAGCAGTGAAGGAGACCGGGGGGGCACAGATACGCAGTATTTT. The V gene is TRBV2, the J gene TRBJ2-3; TRBD2 agrees at 7 bases. Germline CDR1 reads SNHLY; CDR2 reads FYNNEI. This CDR3 spans 16 amino acids. Trimming cost V 1 base and J 1 base; bases outside gene matches: 5. Filled out from reference TRBV2 and TRBJ2-3, the complete variable domain reads EPEVTQTPSHQVTQMGQEVILRCVPISNHLYFYWYRQILGQKVEFLVSFYNNEISEKSEIFDDQFSVERPDGSNFTLKIRSTKLEDSAMYFCASSEGDRGGTDTQYFGPGTRLTVL.

Only one count was recorded for this clone. This rearrangement joins TRBV4-1 to TRBJ2-5; no reliable D call. Germline-derived CDR1 and CDR2 are MGHRA and YSYEKL. CDR3 length: 13 residues. V dropped 8 bases and J dropped 1 base, with 11 bases sitting between them. CDR3 protein: CASAAVLQETQYF. The CDR3 DNA follows: TGCGCCAGCGCGGCGGTCCTCCAAGAGACCCAGTACTTC.

A few counts support this clone. This chain joins TRBV6-1 and TRBJ1-5, with no clear D. Germline loops: CDR1 MNHNS, CDR2 SASEGT. Trimming removed 2 bases at V and 2 bases at J, with 10 bases between. CDR3 length: 15 residues. This CDR3 reads CASSESFGGNQPQHF. The CDR3 bases are TGTGCCAGCAGTGAATCTTTCGGGGGCAATCAGCCCCAGCATTTT.